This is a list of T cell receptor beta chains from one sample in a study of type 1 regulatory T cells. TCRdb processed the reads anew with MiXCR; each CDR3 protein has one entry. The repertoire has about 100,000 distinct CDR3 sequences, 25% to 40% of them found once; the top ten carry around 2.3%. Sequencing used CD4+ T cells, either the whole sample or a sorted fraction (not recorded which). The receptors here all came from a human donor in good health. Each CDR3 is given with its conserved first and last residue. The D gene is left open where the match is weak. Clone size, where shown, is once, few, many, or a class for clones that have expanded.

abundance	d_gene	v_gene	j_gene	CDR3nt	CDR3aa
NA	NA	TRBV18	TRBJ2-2	TGTGCCAGCTCACCGCTACAGGGTGGGAACACCGGGGAGCTGTTTTTT	CASSPLQGGNTGELFF
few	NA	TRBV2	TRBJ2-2	TGTGCCAGCAGTGATTCCAGGATTGATACGGGGGAGCTGTTTTTT	CASSDSRIDTGELFF
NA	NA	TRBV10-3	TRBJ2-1	TGTGCCATCAGCCCCGGAATAGCGAGCTACAATGAGCAGTTCTTC	CAISPGIASYNEQFF
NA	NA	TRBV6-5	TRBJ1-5	TGTGCCAGCAGTCCCGGTGGGGGTTCCCGGGAGCCCCAGCATTTT	CASSPGGGSREPQHF
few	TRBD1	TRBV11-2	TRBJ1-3	TGTGCCAGCAGCTTAGTACGCAACAGGGGCAAATCTGGAAACACCATATATTTT	CASSLVRNRGKSGNTIYF
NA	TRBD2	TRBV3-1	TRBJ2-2	TGTGCCAGCAGGACACTAGCGGGAGGGAACACCGGGGAGCTGTTTTTT	CASRTLAGGNTGELFF
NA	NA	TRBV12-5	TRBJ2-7	TGTGCTAGTGGTTTGGGCCAGCAATACGAGCAGTACTTC	CASGLGQQYEQYF
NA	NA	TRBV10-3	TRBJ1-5	TGTGCCATCAGTGAGGGCCCAGACAGAAATCAGCCCCAGCATTTT	CAISEGPDRNQPQHF
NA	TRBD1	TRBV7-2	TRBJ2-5	TGTGCCAGCAGCGTACAGGGGGCTGAGACCCAGTACTTC	CASSVQGAETQYF
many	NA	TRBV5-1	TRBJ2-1	TGCGCCAGCAGCTTGGGACTTGACTACAATGAGCAGTTCTTC	CASSLGLDYNEQFF
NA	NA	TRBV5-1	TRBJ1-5	TGCGCCAGCAGCTTGGACAGAAATCAGCCCCAGCATTTT	CASSLDRNQPQHF
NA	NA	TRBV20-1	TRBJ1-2	TGCAGTGCTAGAGTCGGAGGAGGCTATGGCTACACCTTC	CSARVGGGYGYTF
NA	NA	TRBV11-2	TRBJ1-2	TGTGCCAGCAGCCCGGGAGCTGGCTACACCTTC	CASSPGAGYTF
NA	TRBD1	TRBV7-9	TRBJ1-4	TGTGCCAGCAGCTCCGATTACAGGGGCCTCGGGGAAAAACTGTTTTTT	CASSSDYRGLGEKLFF
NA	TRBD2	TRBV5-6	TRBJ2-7	TGTGCCAGCAGCTTGCTCACTAGCGGGCTCTTCGAGCAGTACTTC	CASSLLTSGLFEQYF
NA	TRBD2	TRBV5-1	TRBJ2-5	TGCGCCAGCAGCATCGGACTAGCGGTGTACCAAGAGACCCAGTACTTC	CASSIGLAVYQETQYF
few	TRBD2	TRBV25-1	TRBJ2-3	TGTGCCAGCAGTAGCCTAGCGGGAGCGAATACAGATACGCAGTATTTT	CASSSLAGANTDTQYF
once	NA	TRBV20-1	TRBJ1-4	TGCAGTGCTAGAGGGCTCTCTAATGAAAAACTGTTTTTT	CSARGLSNEKLFF
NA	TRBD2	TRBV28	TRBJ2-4	TGTGCCAGCAGTATGGCGGGAGCGGCGGGAAACATTCAGTACTTC	CASSMAGAAGNIQYF
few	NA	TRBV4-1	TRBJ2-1	TGCGCCAGCAGCCAACGAAACCAGGGGTTTCCTTACAATGAGCAGTTCTTC	CASSQRNQGFPYNEQFF
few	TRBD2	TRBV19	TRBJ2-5	TGTGCCAGTAGTATAGGGCTAGCGGAAGAGACCCAGTACTTC	CASSIGLAEETQYF
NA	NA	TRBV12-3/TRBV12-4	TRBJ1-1	TGTGCCAGCAGTCCAAGCGGCGGGCATGAAGCTTTCTTT	CASSPSGGHEAFF
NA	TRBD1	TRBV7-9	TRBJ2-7	TGTGCCAGCAGCCCCGCTGTGGGACAGGGGAACTACGAGCAGTACTTC	CASSPAVGQGNYEQYF
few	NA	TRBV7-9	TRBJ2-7	TGTGCCAGCAGCTTCCTAAGCGATCCCAGCTCTGAGCAGTACTTC	CASSFLSDPSSEQYF
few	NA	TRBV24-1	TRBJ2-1	TGTGCCACCAGTGATTTTGGTCCTGGTGGATACAATGAGCAGTTCTTC	CATSDFGPGGYNEQFF
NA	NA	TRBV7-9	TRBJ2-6	TGTGCCAGCAGCTTGACTGCAGGTTTTGGGGCCAACGTCCTGACTTTC	CASSLTAGFGANVLTF
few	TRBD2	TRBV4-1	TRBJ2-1	TGCGCCAGCAGCCAACCCACTAGCGCCAATGAGCAGTTCTTC	CASSQPTSANEQFF